This is a list of T cell receptor beta chains from one sample in a study of OX40 agonist ivuxolimab in advanced cancers. Here immunoSEQ multiplex PCR was the method, and the copy in TCRdb shows in-frame clones only, minus some. Here the sample spans about 10,000 clones, roughly four fifths being singletons. The source was CD4+ or CD8+ T cells sorted from blood, collected in a trial of the OX40 agonist ivuxolimab. The receptors were sampled from an adult with an advanced solid tumor such as melanoma, head and neck, liver or kidney cancer. Both conserved end residues are part of each CDR3. The D gene is left open where the match is weak. Size values are once, few and many counts, or a class for expanded clones, and some rows have none.

14	TRBJ2-7	TRBV2	NA	NA	CASTEEVGADEQYF	TGTGCCAGCACTGAGGAGGTGGGGGCAGACGAGCAGTACTTC
14	TRBJ1-2	TRBV9	NA	NA	CASSSGTYDYGYTF	TGTGCCAGCAGTTCCGGGACTTACGACTATGGCTACACCTTC
15	TRBJ2-7	TRBV4-1	NA	medium-sized	CASSQGNFFSYEQYF	TGCGCCAGCAGCCAGGGCAACTTCTTCTCCTACGAGCAGTACTTC
16	TRBJ1-4	TRBV9	NA	NA	CASSVSSRGGSEKLFF	TGTGCCAGCAGCGTATCGTCCAGGGGAGGGAGCGAAAAACTGTTTTTT
15	TRBJ2-2	TRBV6-1	NA	NA	CASSEIIRDTGELFF	TGTGCCAGCAGTGAAATCATTAGAGACACCGGGGAGCTGTTTTTT
18	TRBJ1-2	TRBV7-8	TRBD1	NA	CASSGQGTGGVVRRGYTF	TGTGCCAGCAGCGGGCAGGGGACAGGGGGAGTGGTTCGTCGTGGCTACACCTTC
16	TRBJ1-2	TRBV29-1	TRBD1	NA	CSVRGQSGQGLYGYTF	TGCAGCGTTCGGGGGCAGTCGGGACAGGGGCTTTATGGCTACACCTTC
12	TRBJ2-3	TRBV7-9	NA	once	CASSSGPDTQYF	TGTGCCAGCAGCTCCGGCCCAGATACGCAGTATTTT
13	TRBJ2-7	TRBV2	TRBD1	NA	CASRDRVLYEQYF	TGTGCCAGCAGGGACAGGGTCCTCTACGAGCAGTACTTC
14	TRBJ1-2	TRBV5-4	NA	NA	CASSPRREGNGYTF	TGTGCCAGCAGCCCACGTCGGGAGGGAAATGGCTACACCTTC
13	TRBJ2-7	TRBV6-5	NA	NA	CASSYSGPDEQYF	TGTGCCAGCAGTTACTCCGGACCCGACGAGCAGTACTTC
13	TRBJ1-1	TRBV10-3	TRBD1	once	CAIRDRGGTEAFF	TGTGCCATCAGGGACAGGGGTGGCACTGAAGCTTTCTTT
14	TRBJ2-7	TRBV7-6	NA	NA	CASSPGTYGDEQYF	TGTGCCAGCAGCCCCGGGACCTATGGGGACGAGCAGTACTTC
15	TRBJ2-2	TRBV2	NA	NA	CASSEGRGNTGELFF	TGTGCCAGCAGTGAGGGTAGGGGGAACACCGGGGAGCTGTTTTTT
14	TRBJ1-1	TRBV19	TRBD1	few	CASSSTGEMTEAFF	TGTGCCAGTAGTTCCACAGGGGAGATGACTGAAGCTTTCTTT
15	TRBJ1-6	TRBV27	TRBD1	NA	CASSLYPQGDSPLHF	TGTGCCAGCAGTTTATACCCACAGGGGGATTCACCCCTCCACTTT
16	TRBJ1-2	TRBV7-9	TRBD1	NA	CASSSLPGQGNYGYTF	TGTGCCAGCAGCAGTCTACCGGGACAGGGGAACTATGGCTACACCTTC
12	TRBJ2-7	TRBV7-9	NA	few	CASSLGSYEQYF	TGTGCCAGCAGCTTAGGCTCCTACGAGCAGTACTTC
15	TRBJ1-1	TRBV27	TRBD1	NA	CASSLDRGFNTEAFF	TGTGCCAGCAGTTTAGACAGGGGGTTTAACACTGAAGCTTTCTTT
11	TRBJ1-1	TRBV11-3	NA	NA	CASSDFTEAFF	TGTGCCAGCAGCGACTTCACTGAAGCTTTCTTT
16	TRBJ2-5	TRBV19	NA	NA	CASSLGGAGIQETQYF	TGTGCCAGCTCTCTTGGCGGGGCGGGGATCCAAGAGACCCAGTACTTC
15	TRBJ1-1	TRBV6-5	NA	NA	CASSSPNRASWEAFF	TGTGCCAGCAGTTCTCCGAACAGGGCCTCCTGGGAAGCTTTCTTT
15	TRBJ2-5	TRBV7-9	TRBD1	once	CASRMTGMGRETQYF	TGTGCCAGCAGGATGACAGGGATGGGTCGAGAGACCCAGTACTTC
15	TRBJ1-5	TRBV7-2	NA	NA	CASSLDLGMREPQHF	TGTGCCAGCAGCTTAGATCTGGGGATGAGGGAGCCCCAGCATTTT
17	TRBJ1-2	TRBV7-9	NA	NA	CASSLQQGAAWGYGYTF	TGTGCCAGCAGCTTACAACAGGGCGCAGCCTGGGGCTATGGCTACACCTTC
12	TRBJ2-5	TRBV10-3	NA	NA	CAISDSKETQYF	TGTGCCATCAGTGACAGTAAAGAGACCCAGTACTTC
12	TRBJ2-7	TRBV5-6	NA	NA	CASSGGPYEQYF	TGTGCCAGCAGCGGGGGTCCCTACGAGCAGTACTTC
16	TRBJ2-3	TRBV9	NA	NA	CASSPRLTVSTDTQYF	TGTGCCAGCAGCCCTCGCCTGACGGTTAGCACAGATACGCAGTATTTT
17	TRBJ1-4	TRBV27	TRBD1	NA	CASSIRGLSGLNEKLFF	TGTGCCAGCAGTATCAGGGGGCTCTCGGGACTCAATGAAAAACTGTTTTTT
13	TRBJ1-6	TRBV6-5	TRBD1	few	CASSRGPGSPLHF	TGTGCCAGCAGCAGGGGGCCGGGATCACCCCTCCACTTT
12	TRBJ1-2	TRBV29-1	TRBD1	NA	CSVVGQDYGYTF	TGCAGCGTTGTAGGACAGGACTATGGCTACACCTTC
14	TRBJ2-5	TRBV6-5	NA	NA	CASSYVSDQETQYF	TGTGCCAGCAGTTATGTTTCCGACCAAGAGACCCAGTACTTC
13	TRBJ2-5	TRBV18	NA	few	CASFLDGQETQYF	TGTGCCAGCTTCCTGGACGGCCAAGAGACCCAGTACTTC
17	TRBJ1-4	TRBV19	NA	NA	CASSIDVPQSANEKLFF	TGTGCCAGTAGTATAGATGTCCCACAGTCGGCGAATGAAAAACTGTTTTTT
13	TRBJ1-1	TRBV7-8	NA	NA	CASSLWGNTEAFF	TGTGCCAGCAGCTTATGGGGGAACACTGAAGCTTTCTTT
16	TRBJ2-3	TRBV19	NA	few	CASSIVGGRGTDTQYF	TGTGCCAGTAGTATAGTCGGGGGTCGCGGCACAGATACGCAGTATTTT
14	TRBJ2-5	TRBV7-9	TRBD1	NA	CASSLQGAQETQYF	TGTGCCAGCAGCCTACAGGGGGCCCAAGAGACCCAGTACTTC
13	TRBJ1-1	TRBV7-3	NA	NA	CASSTDAGTEAFF	TGTGCCAGCAGCACGGACGCCGGCACTGAAGCTTTCTTT
15	TRBJ2-7	TRBV6-1	TRBD2	NA	CASSEFSGGAGEQYF	TGTGCCAGCAGTGAATTTAGCGGGGGGGCGGGCGAGCAGTACTTC
16	TRBJ2-1	TRBV14	NA	NA	CASSHRQLTRTDEQFF	TGTGCCAGCAGCCACAGACAACTAACCCGGACGGATGAGCAGTTCTTC
13	TRBJ1-2	TRBV5-8	NA	NA	CASSLGAGYGYTF	TGTGCCAGCAGCTTGGGCGCGGGGTATGGCTACACCTTC